These 13 T cell receptor beta chains came from one sample sequenced in a study of brain T cells in children with intractable seizures. Generated by immunoSEQ multiplex PCR, the TCRdb table keeps only in-frame clones and is missing some. This sample has tens of thousands of clones, with around 90% found just once. The sequences come from peripheral blood, collected at surgery. The receptors originated from a girl aged 2 to 9 with tuberous sclerosis and intractable seizures.

This clone was picked up one time. The chain is built from TRBV5-1 and TRBJ1-2; 7 nucleotides line up with TRBD1. V lost 4 bases, J lost 2 bases, and 8 bases stayed unmatched. The CDR3 has 15 residues. CDR1 is SGHRS and CDR2 is YFSETQ in the germline V gene. The CDR3 sequence: CASSPGTALNYGYTF. In DNA form, the CDR3 reads TGCGCCAGCAGCCCCGGGACAGCCTTAAACTATGGCTACACCTTC.

This sequence joins TRBV18 and TRBJ1-6; no reliable D call. The CDR3 runs 15 residues. The V end was cut by 2 bases, the J end by 4 bases, with 9 bases between. Germline V gene sequence: CDR1 KGHSH, CDR2 LQKENI. CDR3 loop: CASSPGLEYNSPLHF. CDR3 coding DNA: TGTGCCAGCTCACCAGGTTTGGAGTATAATTCACCCCTCCACTTT.

The V gene is TRBV27, the J gene TRBJ1-2; a weak D match, TRBD1 (5 bases). Germline CDR1 and CDR2: MNHEY and SMNVEV (reference sequence). V was shortened by 3 bases and J by 7 bases, with 15 bases between the two germline ends. This CDR3 has 14 residues. CDR3 sequence reads: CASSFARAGGGYTF. CDR3 nucleotides: TGTGCCAGCAGTTTTGCCAGGGCTGGCGGTGGCTACACCTTC.

This sequence joins TRBV2 and TRBJ1-1; 7 bases align to TRBD1. Per germline, CDR1 SNHLY and CDR2 FYNNEI. The J segment lost 1 base and the V segment lost 10 bases, leaving 9 bases of the junction unmatched. There are 14 residues in the CDR3. CDR3 sequence: CATKRQGGNTEAFF. As DNA, the CDR3 is TGTGCCACCAAAAGACAGGGAGGGAACACTGAAGCTTTCTTT.

The rearrangement joins TRBV6-5 to TRBJ2-7, with D perhaps given as TRBD1 or TRBD2 (5 bases each). Germline V gives CDR1 MNHEY, CDR2 SVGAGI. The ends were cut back, 6 bases at V and 8 bases at J, with 20 bases in the middle. The CDR3 is 14 amino acids. The CDR3 DNA is TGTGCCAGCAGCTGGGACGGCACCACCGAAAAGCAGTACTTC. Translating it yields CASSWDGTTEKQYF.

The genes are TRBV7-3 and TRBJ2-7; 7 bases align to TRBD1. J was trimmed by 5 bases and V by 6 bases; bases with no gene match: 7. CDR3 size: 13 residues. Germline-derived CDR1 and CDR2 are SGHTA and FQGTGA. The CDR3 here is CASSDRQGNEQYF. Written as DNA, the CDR3 is TGTGCCAGCAGTGACCGACAGGGCAACGAGCAGTACTTC. The full variable domain, with the rest looked up from reference TRBV7-3 and TRBJ2-7, is GAGVSQTPSNKVTEKGKYVELRCDPISGHTALYWYRQSLGQGPEFLIYFQGTGAADDSGLPNDRFFAVRPEGSVSTLKIQRTERGDSAVYLCASSDRQGNEQYFGPGTRLTVT.

CDR3 bases: TGTGCCATCAGTGAAGGGGGCACTGAAGCTTTCTTT. Protein product: CAISEGGTEAFF. The chain employs TRBV10-3 and TRBJ1-1; tentative D call: TRBD1 (6 bases). The CDR3 is 12 residues long. With 3 bases removed from V and 4 bases from J, the gap between germline ends came to 6 bases. The germline gives CDR1 ENHRY, CDR2 SYGVKD.

This CDR3 reads CASSPQRQGGNTIYF. The CDR3 DNA sequence: TGTGCCAGCAGCCCCCAGCGTCAAGGGGGAAACACCATATATTTT. The chain joins TRBV7-2 to TRBJ1-3; no clear D. V was shortened by 5 bases and J by 4 bases, with 15 bases between the two germline ends. The CDR3 loop spans 15 amino acids. CDR1 is SGHTA and CDR2 is FQGNSA in the germline V gene. Drawing the rest from reference TRBV7-2 and TRBJ1-3, the complete variable domain is GAGVSQSPSNKVTEKGKDVELRCDPISGHTALYWYRQSLGQGLEFLIYFQGNSAPDKSGLPSDRFSAERTGGSVSTLTIQRTQQEDSAVYLCASSPQRQGGNTIYFGEGSWLTVV.

This clone has a handful of counts. The gene calls are TRBV24-1 and TRBJ1-2, with a possible D match to TRBD1 (5 bases). The CDR3 totals 18 residues. Germline V CDR1 and CDR2: KGHDR, SFDVKD. Trimming pared 4 bases from V and 0 bases from J, leaving 20 bases between. The CDR3 bases are TGTGCCACCAGTGAAAATCTACAGGCCCTTATAGCTAACTATGGCTACACCTTC. It is translated as CATSENLQALIANYGYTF.

This clone appeared a single time. The gene calls are TRBV24-1 and TRBJ2-6, with a possible D match to TRBD2 (5 bases). Germline V gene data show CDR1 as KGHDR and CDR2 as SFDVKD. The CDR3 totals 14 residues. V was trimmed by 2 bases and J by 4 bases, leaving 5 bases between them. The CDR3 here is CATSDSGGANVLTF. CDR3 bases: TGTGCCACCAGTGATTCGGGGGGGGCCAACGTCCTGACTTTC.

The V call is TRBV25-1, the J call TRBJ2-1; 9 nucleotides line up with TRBD2. CDR3 length: 16 amino acids. The V gene end was trimmed by 3 bases and the J gene end by 6 bases; junction bases not matched to a gene: 9. The germline V gene has CDR1 MGHDK and CDR2 SYGVNS. The CDR3 is CASSDVGLAGLNEQFF. CDR3 bases: TGTGCCAGCAGTGACGTTGGGCTAGCGGGGCTCAATGAGCAGTTCTTC.

This chain links TRBV19 with TRBJ1-5, with 7 nucleotides matching TRBD1. The trim removed 9 bases at V and 3 bases at J, leaving 5 bases unmatched. Germline CDR1 and CDR2: LNHDA and SQIVND (reference sequence). There are 13 residues in the CDR3. CDR3 bases: TGTGCCAGCCAGACAGGGAACAATCAGCCCCAGCATTTT. It is translated as CASQTGNNQPQHF.

This chain connects TRBV9 to TRBJ1-6, with unresolved D. The ends were cut back, 0 bases at V and 13 bases at J, with 8 bases in the middle. CDR3 length: 12 amino acids. The germline gives CDR1 SGDLS, CDR2 YYNGEE. In nucleotides, the CDR3 is TGTGCCAGCAGCGTAGTTGGGGTCCCCCTCCACTTT. Translation gives CASSVVGVPLHF.